These 3 T cell receptor beta chains share one sample of origin, sequenced in a study of shared clonotypes between healthy human individuals. Profiling relied on immunoSEQ multiplex PCR, and the TCRdb table lists in-frame clones only, not all of them. This table has roughly 660,000 clones, about 90% appearing once. The specimen was memory CD8+ T cells from PBMCs. Subset of the sample: CD45RO+ cells pooled with CCR7-negative TemRA cells. The receptors stem from a man between 18 and 29 years old in good health. Some clones in this sample may be carry-over from other donors' samples.

The chain couples TRBV27 to TRBJ2-7; 9 bases fit TRBD2. V shed 3 bases, J shed 3 bases, and the junction held 6 bases outside the gene matches. The CDR3 totals 15 residues. Per the germline V gene, CDR1 is MNHEY and CDR2 is SMNVEV (reference sequence). The CDR3 loop is CASSFKGAGGYEQYF. CDR3 nucleotides: TGTGCCAGCAGTTTTAAGGGAGCGGGAGGCTACGAGCAGTACTTC.

The V and J genes are TRBV30 and TRBJ2-6; D is ambiguous. Germline V gives CDR1 GTSNPN, CDR2 SVGIG (reference sequence). V was cut by 1 base and J by 1 base, with 8 bases left in between. The CDR3 has 15 residues. DNA for the CDR3: TGTGCCTGGAGTGGAGTAGGGTCTGGGGCCAACGTCCTGACTTTC. Its protein product is CAWSGVGSGANVLTF.

The chain couples TRBV4-1 to TRBJ2-7; D call uncertain. The V end lost 4 bases, the J end lost 7 bases, and 14 bases lay between the germline ends. Germline V gene lookup returns CDR1 MGHRA and CDR2 YSYEKL. The CDR3 is 13 amino acids. CDR3 nucleotide sequence: TGCGCCAGCAGCCTCCAACAAGCGAGGGAGCAGTACTTC. It is translated as CASSLQQAREQYF.